This TCR beta chain emerged from a study of blood T cell repertoires in COVID-19. Study information: Italy, Spain and the United States were the sources of the convalescent and acute COVID-19 samples. Sources were T cells, B-cell-depleted T cells, or PBMCs; the material itself was cDNA or gDNA.

Original handling: Amplifying reference gene primers gave estimates of nucleated cell counts. The protocol was immunoSEQ multiplex PCR, while the TCRdb copy is restricted to in-frame clones and leaves out a portion. V and J calls plus clone size are reproduced from that table; the DNA served to infer D and trimming. The sample has 200,000 to 250,000 clones, 80% to 90% seen once; the top ten hold 15% to 20%. The sequence came from a man aged 25 to 40 with active or convalescent COVID-19. The specimen was peripheral blood.

The CDR3 reads CASSYSARGDQPQHF. The CDR3 nucleotides read TGTGCCAGCAGTTACTCCGCCAGGGGCGATCAGCCCCAGCATTTT. The chain is built from TRBV6-6 and TRBJ1-5, with a possible D match to TRBD1 (6 bases). Germline-derived CDR1 and CDR2 are MNHNY and SVGAGI (reference sequence). This CDR3 region has 15 residues. Trimming cost V 0 bases and J 5 bases, with 11 bases left between them.